Shown below are 18 T cell receptor beta chains from a single sample sequenced in a study of shared clonotypes between healthy human individuals. Here immunoSEQ multiplex PCR was the method, and the copy in TCRdb shows in-frame clones only, minus some. The sample includes 2 million to 3 million clones, over 85% of them seen just once. The sequenced sample consisted of naive CD4+ T cells from PBMCs. Subset indicated: CD45RA+ positively selected. The receptor source for this set is a man aged 18 to 29 in good health. Some clones in this sample may be carry-over from other donors' samples.

On this clone: Sequence at one end of the junction differs from germline and may be a read error. The genes are TRBV2 and TRBJ2-2, with 11 bases matching TRBD2. Per the germline V gene, CDR1 is SNHLY and CDR2 is FYNNEI. The CDR3 spans 16 residues. The CDR3 coding sequence is TGTGCTAGCAGTCAGACCCTAGCGGGAGGTTTCGGGGAGCTGTTTTTT. Translated, it gives CASSQTLAGGFGELFF. The variable domain in full, completed from reference TRBV2 and TRBJ2-2, reads EPEVTQTPSHQVTQMGQEVILRCVPISNHLYFYWYRQILGQKVEFLVSFYNNEISEKSEIFDDQFSVERPDGSNFTLKIRSTKLEDSAMYFCASSQTLAGGFGELFFGEGSRLTVL.

This clone showed up just a few times. The chain carries TRBV5-1 and TRBJ1-1; no definite D call. The CDR3 spans 15 residues. V was pared by 2 bases and J by 3 bases, with 14 bases between. The germline V gene has CDR1 SGHRS and CDR2 YFSETQ. The CDR3 loop reads CASSFTAVGHTEAFF. The CDR3 DNA reads as TGCGCCAGCAGCTTCACAGCAGTAGGACACACTGAAGCTTTCTTT. Supplemented by reference TRBV5-1 and TRBJ1-1, the full variable domain reads KAGVTQTPRYLIKTRGQQVTLSCSPISGHRSVSWYQQTPGQGLQFLFEYFSETQRNKGNFPGRFSGRQFSNSRSEMNVSTLELGDSALYLCASSFTAVGHTEAFFGQGTRLTVV.

V and J are TRBV5-6 and TRBJ1-1, with TRBD1 matching 9 bases. Trimming at V came to 0 bases and at J to 12 bases, leaving 6 bases not matched to a gene. Germline V gene lookup returns CDR1 SGHDT and CDR2 YYEEEE. The CDR3 totals 13 residues. CDR3 in DNA: TGTGCCAGCAGCTTGGGACAGGGGGGAACGACTTTCTTT. It codes for CASSLGQGGTTFF. The full variable domain, with the rest looked up from reference TRBV5-6 and TRBJ1-1, is DAGVTQSPTHLIKTRGQQVTLRCSPKSGHDTVSWYQQALGQGPQFIFQYYEEEERQRGNFPDRFSGHQFPNYSSELNVNALLLGDSALYLCASSLGQGGTTFFGQGTRLTVV.

This chain links TRBV30 with TRBJ1-5; TRBD1 is a possible D gene (6 bases). The germline V and J ends were trimmed by 4 bases and 5 bases, with 18 bases remaining between them. CDR1 is GTSNPN and CDR2 is SVGIG in the germline V gene (reference sequence). This CDR3 is 15 amino acids long. DNA for the CDR3: TGTGCCTGGACTTACCCGGGGGCATTTGATCAGCCCCAGCATTTT. This gives the protein CAWTYPGAFDQPQHF.

The rearrangement joins TRBV25-1 to TRBJ2-7, with D tentatively TRBD1 or TRBD2 (6 bases each). The CDR3 has 15 amino acids. Looked up from germline, CDR1 is MGHDK and CDR2 is SYGVNS. V was trimmed by 4 bases and J by 0 bases, leaving 13 bases between them. CDR3 nucleotide sequence: TGTGCCAGCAGTGGCGGGACACGAAGCTCCTACGAGCAGTACTTC. Translated, it gives CASSGGTRSSYEQYF.

The chain recombines TRBV18 with TRBJ2-7; D is tentatively TRBD1 or TRBD2 (5 bases each). From germline, CDR1 is KGHSH and CDR2 LQKENI. The CDR3 covers 16 residues. Trimming shortened V by 4 bases and J by 5 bases, and 21 bases separated the two germline ends. CDR3 sequence reads: CASSLGPRVKTDEQYF. Written as DNA, the CDR3 is TGTGCCAGCTCACTGGGACCTCGGGTTAAGACGGACGAGCAGTACTTC.

The rearrangement joins TRBV18 to TRBJ2-5; 12 bases agree with TRBD2. J was trimmed by 2 bases and V by 3 bases; bases with no gene match: 4. This CDR3 spans 16 amino acids. Germline values: CDR1 KGHSH, CDR2 LQKENI. Here the CDR3 DNA reads TGTGCCAGCTCACCGTATGGGACTAGCGGGCAAGAGACCCAGTACTTC. It encodes CASSPYGTSGQETQYF. The full variable domain, its missing parts supplied by reference TRBV18 and TRBJ2-5, is NAGVMQNPRHLVRRRGQEARLRCSPMKGHSHVYWYRQLPEEGLKFMVYLQKENIIDESGMPKERFSAEFPKEGPSILRIQQVVRGDSAAYFCASSPYGTSGQETQYFGPGTRLLVL.

J is TRBJ2-5 and V is TRBV18; 7 nucleotides match TRBD2. Per the germline V gene, CDR1 is KGHSH and CDR2 is LQKENI. J was trimmed by 5 bases and V by 4 bases; bases with no gene match: 7. This CDR3 is built from 14 residues. In nucleotides, the CDR3 is TGTGCCAGCTCACGAGGGATAGCGGGCGAGACCCAGTACTTC. This translates into CASSRGIAGETQYF.

The chain employs TRBV10-3 and TRBJ2-2; D unclear. Germline loops: CDR1 ENHRY, CDR2 SYGVKD. The V and J ends lost 4 bases and 5 bases respectively, with 8 bases between them. The CDR3 sequence is 13 residues long. CDR3 residues: CAISGLGTGELFF. The CDR3 nucleotides read TGTGCCATCAGTGGGCTTGGGACCGGGGAGCTGTTTTTT.

This chain uses TRBV5-1 with TRBJ2-1; 7 bases line up with TRBD2. This CDR3 region has 15 residues. The V segment lost 4 bases and the J segment 3 bases; nucleotides outside the gene matches: 7. Germline loops: CDR1 SGHRS, CDR2 YFSETQ. The CDR3 DNA reads TGCGCCAGCAGCCTGCCTAGCGGCAACTACAATGAGCAGTTCTTC. Protein product: CASSLPSGNYNEQFF.

The chain is built from TRBV5-1 and TRBJ1-3; D might be TRBD1 (6 bases). CDR3 length: 15 residues. The V end lost 0 bases, the J end lost 4 bases, and 11 bases lay between the germline ends. Germline CDR1 reads SGHRS; CDR2 reads YFSETQ. The CDR3 DNA reads as TGCGCCAGCAGCTTGGAGGCAGGGGTCGGAAACACCATATATTTT. Amino acid sequence: CASSLEAGVGNTIYF.

Only one count was recorded for this clone. The final CDR3 position lacks the conserved phenylalanine or tryptophan, pointing to a likely read error. This chain uses TRBV18 with TRBJ1-1; tentative D call: TRBD1 (5 bases). This CDR3 contains 15 residues. With 4 bases removed from V and 5 bases from J, the gap between germline ends came to 17 bases. Per the germline V gene, CDR1 is KGHSH and CDR2 is LQKENI. CDR3 residues: CASSRLPDSGTEAFS. The DNA of the CDR3 is TGTGCCAGCTCACGCCTACCTGACAGCGGGACTGAAGCTTTCTCT.

Of note for this clone: The sample carries other DNA sequences with the same CDR3. CDR3 nucleotide sequence: TGCAGCGTTGGAGGCAGGTCCTACAATGAGCAGTTCTTC. This codes for CSVGGRSYNEQFF. V gene TRBV29-1 combines with J gene TRBJ2-1; D gene ambiguous. Germline-derived CDR1 and CDR2 are SQVTM and ANQGSEA. Trimming removed 4 bases from V and 1 base from J, with 8 bases in between. This CDR3 has 13 amino acids.

The chain couples TRBV5-1 to TRBJ1-2; D might be TRBD1 (6 bases). The germline V gene encodes CDR1 SGHRS and CDR2 YFSETQ. V was cut by 0 bases and J by 7 bases, with 13 bases left in between. The CDR3 sequence is 14 residues long. The CDR3 region is CASSLDRQVGGYTF. CDR3 sequence (DNA): TGCGCCAGCAGCTTGGATCGACAGGTCGGTGGCTACACCTTC.

The J gene is TRBJ2-1, the V gene TRBV10-3; 14 bases align to TRBD2. The germline V gene encodes CDR1 ENHRY and CDR2 SYGVKD. The CDR3 runs to 19 residues. Trimming at V came to 4 bases and at J to 4 bases, leaving 12 bases not matched to a gene. The DNA of the CDR3 is TGTGCCATCAGTGGTCCCGGGACTAGCGGGAGCTCCGGGTACAATGAGCAGTTCTTC. Translating it yields CAISGPGTSGSSGYNEQFF.

V and J are TRBV6-1 and TRBJ1-5; D may be TRBD1 (5 bases). The CDR3 sequence is 13 residues long. The germline V gene has CDR1 MNHNS and CDR2 SASEGT. V lost 5 bases and J 5 bases, leaving 10 bases between the germline ends. CDR3 bases: TGTGCCAGCAGTCCGGACACTCATCAGCCCCAGCATTTT. This gives the protein CASSPDTHQPQHF.

The V gene is TRBV29-1, the J gene TRBJ1-4; D unclear. The CDR3 extends over 12 amino acids. CDR1 and CDR2 (germline): SQVTM, ANQGSEA. The CDR3 protein is CSGRFSGEKLFF. The CDR3 region has the DNA TGCAGTGGGCGATTCAGTGGAGAAAAACTGTTTTTT.

The rearrangement uses TRBV6-5 and TRBJ1-5; weak D call: TRBD1 (5 bases). The CDR3 is made up of 15 amino acids. Germline lookup yields CDR1 MNHEY and CDR2 SVGAGI. With 6 bases removed from V and 0 bases from J, the gap between germline ends came to 12 bases. The DNA for the CDR3 is TGTGCCAGCAGGCCACAGGTGAATAGCAATCAGCCCCAGCATTTT. Amino acids: CASRPQVNSNQPQHF.